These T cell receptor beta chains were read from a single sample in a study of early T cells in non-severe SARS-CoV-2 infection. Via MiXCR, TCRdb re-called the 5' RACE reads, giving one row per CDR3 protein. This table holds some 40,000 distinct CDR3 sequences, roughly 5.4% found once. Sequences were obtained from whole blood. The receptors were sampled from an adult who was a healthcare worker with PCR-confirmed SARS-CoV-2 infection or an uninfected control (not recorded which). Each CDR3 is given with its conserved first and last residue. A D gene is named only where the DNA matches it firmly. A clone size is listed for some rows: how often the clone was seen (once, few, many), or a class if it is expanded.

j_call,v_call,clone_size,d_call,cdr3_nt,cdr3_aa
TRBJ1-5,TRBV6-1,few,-,TGTGCCAGCAGTGAAGCGCTAGGGGGGTATCAGCCCCAGCATTTT,CASSEALGGYQPQHF
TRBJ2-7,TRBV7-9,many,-,TGTGCCAGCAGCCCTACAGGGCCCGAGCAGTACTTC,CASSPTGPEQYF
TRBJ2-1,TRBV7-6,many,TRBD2,TGTGCCAGCAGCTCCGAACGGGGGGGCTCCCTCCCCCCTGAGCAGTTCTTC,CASSSERGGSLPPEQFF
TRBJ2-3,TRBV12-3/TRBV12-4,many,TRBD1,TGTGCCAGCAGTCGGACAGGGACAGATACGCAGTATTTT,CASSRTGTDTQYF
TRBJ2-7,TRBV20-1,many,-,TGCAGTGTGGCGGGACAGTTTATCTACGAGCAGTACTTC,CSVAGQFIYEQYF
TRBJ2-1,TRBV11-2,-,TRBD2,TGTGCCAGCAGCCTCGGGACTACCGTGAAGTTCTTC,CASSLGTTVKFF
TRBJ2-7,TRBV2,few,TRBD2,TGTGCCAGCAGTGAACCGGGACTAGCGGGAGACGAGCAGTACTTC,CASSEPGLAGDEQYF
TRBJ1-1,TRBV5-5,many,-,TGTGCCAGCAGCTTGGGGCAGGGTCAAGGTGAAGCTTTCTTT,CASSLGQGQGEAFF
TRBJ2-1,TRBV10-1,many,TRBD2,TGCGCCAGCAGTGAAGGTAGCGGGAGCCTTTATGAGCAGTTCTTC,CASSEGSGSLYEQFF
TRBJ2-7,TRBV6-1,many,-,TGTGCCAGCAGTCCCCAACCCGGGAGCGGCGAGCAGTACTTC,CASSPQPGSGEQYF
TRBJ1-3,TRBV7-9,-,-,TGTGCCAGCAGCTTAGAGGGACATGGAAACACCATATATTTT,CASSLEGHGNTIYF
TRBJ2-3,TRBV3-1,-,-,TGTGCCAGCAGTACTCAAGGGGGGGATACGCAGTATTTT,CASSTQGGDTQYF
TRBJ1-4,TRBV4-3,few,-,TGCGCCAGCCGTCAGGGACGGCAGAATGAAAAACTGTTTTTT,CASRQGRQNEKLFF
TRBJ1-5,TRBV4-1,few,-,TGCGCCAGCAGCCAAGATCAGGGGACGGGCAATCAGCCCCAGCATTTT,CASSQDQGTGNQPQHF
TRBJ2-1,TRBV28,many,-,TGTGCCAGCAAGGTTGGAGGGACTTTAAATGAGCAGTTCTTC,CASKVGGTLNEQFF
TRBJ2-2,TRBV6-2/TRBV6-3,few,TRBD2,TGTGCCAGCAGTCCCGGGACTATAAACACCGGGGAGCTGTTTTTT,CASSPGTINTGELFF
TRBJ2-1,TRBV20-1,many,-,TGCAGTGCTAGGACTGGAAGCAATGAGCAGTTCTTC,CSARTGSNEQFF
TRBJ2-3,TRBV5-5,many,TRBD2,TGTGCCAGCAGCTTGGGGACTAGCGGGACAGATACGCAGTATTTT,CASSLGTSGTDTQYF
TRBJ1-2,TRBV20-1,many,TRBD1,TGCAGTGCCCCCGGACAGGGGGCTGGCTATGGCTACACCTTC,CSAPGQGAGYGYTF
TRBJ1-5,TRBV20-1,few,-,TGCAGTGCTTCCCAGGGGCCGCCGGGGCCCCAGCATTTT,CSASQGPPGPQHF
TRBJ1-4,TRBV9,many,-,TGTGCCAGCAGCGCTGCTTACAGGGCAACTAATGAAAAACTGTTTTTT,CASSAAYRATNEKLFF
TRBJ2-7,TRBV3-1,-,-,TGTGCCAGCAGCCAAGGGGCAGGGCCCTACGAGCAGTACTTC,CASSQGAGPYEQYF
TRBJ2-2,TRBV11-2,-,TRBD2,TGTGCCAGCAGCTTAACTAGCGGGAAGCCGAACACCGGGGAGCTGTTTTTT,CASSLTSGKPNTGELFF
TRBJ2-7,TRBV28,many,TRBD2,TGTGCCAGCAGTTTATCCGGGGGGAACTTCTACGAGCAGTACTTC,CASSLSGGNFYEQYF
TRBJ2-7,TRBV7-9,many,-,TGTGCCAGCAGCCCCGGGTCGCACTGGGGCGAGCAGTACTTC,CASSPGSHWGEQYF
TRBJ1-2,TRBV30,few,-,TGTGCCTGGAGTAAAGGGCCTAGGACGTCTGGCTACACCTTC,CAWSKGPRTSGYTF
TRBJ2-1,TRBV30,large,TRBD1,TGTGCCTGGGAATTGGGACAGGGAATTAGCGAGCAGTTCTTC,CAWELGQGISEQFF
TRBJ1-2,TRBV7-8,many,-,TGTGCCAGCAGCTTAGAGCGCAGGGAAGGCTATGGCTACACCTTC,CASSLERREGYGYTF
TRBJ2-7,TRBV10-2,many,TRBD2,TGCGCCAGCACCGCAGGGGCTAGCGGGTACGAGCAGTACTTC,CASTAGASGYEQYF
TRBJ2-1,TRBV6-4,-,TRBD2,TGTGCCAGCAGTCCACCGGGACTAGCGGGAGGGTACTCCTACAATGAGCAGTTCTTC,CASSPPGLAGGYSYNEQFF
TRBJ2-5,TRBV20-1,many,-,TGCAGTGCTAGTTATAGGCTGGGGACGGAGGAGACCCAGTACTTC,CSASYRLGTEETQYF
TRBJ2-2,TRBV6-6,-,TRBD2,TGTGCCAGCAGACAACTAGCGGGGGCTTCGAACACCGGGGAGCTGTTTTTT,CASRQLAGASNTGELFF
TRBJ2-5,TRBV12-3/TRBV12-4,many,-,TGTGCCAGCCGCCCCGGCTGGGGGCAAGAGACCCAGTACTTC,CASRPGWGQETQYF
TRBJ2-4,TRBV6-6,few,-,TGTGCCAGCAGTTACCAGGGTAACATTCAGTACTTC,CASSYQGNIQYF
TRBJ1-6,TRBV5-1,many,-,TGCGCCAGCAGCTCCTCCGGGACTCAACTCGGGTCACCCCTCCACTTT,CASSSSGTQLGSPLHF
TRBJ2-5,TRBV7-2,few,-,TGTGCCAGCAGCTTGAGTCCAGGAGAGACCCAGTACTTC,CASSLSPGETQYF
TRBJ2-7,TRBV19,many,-,TGTGCCAGTAGTATTGGCTCGGCATCGGGCTACGAGCAGTACTTC,CASSIGSASGYEQYF
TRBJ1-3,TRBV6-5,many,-,TGTGCCAGCAGTTACTCGATCCTGGCCTCTGGAAACACCATATATTTT,CASSYSILASGNTIYF
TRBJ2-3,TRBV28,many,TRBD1,TGTGCCAGCAGTCGGGACAGGGGCACAGATACGCAGTATTTT,CASSRDRGTDTQYF
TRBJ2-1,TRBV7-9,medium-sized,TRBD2,TGTGCCAGCACCCTCCAGCGGGAGGGTGACAATGAGCAGTTCTTC,CASTLQREGDNEQFF
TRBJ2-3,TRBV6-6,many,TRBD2,TGTGCCAGCCGAGACCCTAGCGGGAGTTCGGCAGATACGCAGTATTTT,CASRDPSGSSADTQYF
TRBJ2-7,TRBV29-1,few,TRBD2,TGCAGCGTTGCGACTAGCGGCTACGAGCAGTACTTC,CSVATSGYEQYF
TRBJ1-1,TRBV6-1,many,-,TGTGCCAGCAGTGTTGAAACCTACTTGCGGGCTTTCTTT,CASSVETYLRAFF
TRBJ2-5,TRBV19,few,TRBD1,TGTGCCAGTAGTATCCCCAACAGGGGGCCTGAGACCCAGTACTTC,CASSIPNRGPETQYF
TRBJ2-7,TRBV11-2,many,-,TGTGCCAGCAGCCCAACCGGGTTCTACGAGCAGTACTTC,CASSPTGFYEQYF
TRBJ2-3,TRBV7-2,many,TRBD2,TGTGCCAGCAGTTCGGCGGGACTACAAAATACGCAGTATTTT,CASSSAGLQNTQYF
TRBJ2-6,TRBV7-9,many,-,TGTGCCAGCAGCCCGATGGAGGGTCAGAGCTCTGGGGCCAACGTCCTGACTTTC,CASSPMEGQSSGANVLTF
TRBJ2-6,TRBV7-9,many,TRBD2,TGTGCCAGCAGCTCGTTTCGGCGGGGGATTGTCTCTGGGGCCAACGTCCTGACTTTC,CASSSFRRGIVSGANVLTF
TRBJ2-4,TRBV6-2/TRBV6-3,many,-,TGTGCCAGCAGCGACAGACCTGGTCGAAGGGACATTCAGTACTTC,CASSDRPGRRDIQYF
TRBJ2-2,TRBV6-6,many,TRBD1,TGTGCCAGCAGGGAGGCAACAGGGGGTTACACCGGGGAGCTGTTTTTT,CASREATGGYTGELFF
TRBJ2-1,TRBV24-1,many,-,TGTGCCACCAGTGACCAACCCCGGAGGGCGAGCTCCTACAATGAGCAGTTCTTC,CATSDQPRRASSYNEQFF
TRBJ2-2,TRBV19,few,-,TGTGCCAGTACCCCTTCGCTAACGAACACCGGGGAGCTGTTTTTT,CASTPSLTNTGELFF
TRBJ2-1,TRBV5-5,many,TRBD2,TGTGCCAGCAGGGAACTAGCGGGTAGCCAGTATGAGCAGTTCTTC,CASRELAGSQYEQFF
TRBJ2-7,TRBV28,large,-,TGTGCCAGCAGTTCCCGGCACTACGAGCAGTACTTC,CASSSRHYEQYF
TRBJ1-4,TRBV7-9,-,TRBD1,TGTGCCAGCAGCTTAGCGCGTACAGGGGTCGGAAAACTGTTTTTT,CASSLARTGVGKLFF
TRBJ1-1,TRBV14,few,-,TGTGCCAGCAGCCAAGAGTCCATTTTCTTCGGCACTGAAGCTTTCTTT,CASSQESIFFGTEAFF
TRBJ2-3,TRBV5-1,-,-,TGCGCCAGCAGCTTGGCAACATCCCCTAGCACAGATACGCAGTATTTT,CASSLATSPSTDTQYF
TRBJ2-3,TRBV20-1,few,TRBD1,TGCAGTGCTCCGGGACAGACTAGCACAGATACGCAGTATTTT,CSAPGQTSTDTQYF
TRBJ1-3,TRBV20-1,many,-,TGCAGTGCCAACGACAGTGGAAACACCATATATTTT,CSANDSGNTIYF